The source of this TCR beta chain is a study of cytomegalovirus exposure and HLA in healthy donors. PCR primers comprised 60 Vbeta and 13 Jbeta primers. TCRdb's copy holds only in-frame clones and misses some; the assay was immunoSEQ multiplex PCR. Counted here are around 150,000 clones, roughly 70% occurring once; the ten biggest clones make up around 3%. Whole-study results and caveats: In a later analysis, V- and J-gene trimming of beta chains associated with a DCLRE1C missense variant, replicated independently. Among immune exposure information, only CMV serostatus was available. TCR beta V segments were, for the most part, productive about 87% or about 30% of the time in an earlier analysis.

This clone was observed a handful of times. Its antigen remains unknown. V dropped 6 bases and J dropped 2; count of bases not matched to a gene: 5. The CDR3 spans 15 residues. Per the germline V gene, CDR1 is SQVTM and CDR2 is ANQGSEA. The genes are TRBV29-1 and TRBJ2-1; the match to TRBD2 covers 12 bases. This sequence was found in a woman between 40 and 50 years old in good health and CMV-seropositive. The sample taken for sequencing was PBMCs. In nucleotides, the CDR3 is TGCAGCGTGCGGACTAGCGGGACTCCCTACAATGAGCAGTTCTTC. It codes for CSVRTSGTPYNEQFF.